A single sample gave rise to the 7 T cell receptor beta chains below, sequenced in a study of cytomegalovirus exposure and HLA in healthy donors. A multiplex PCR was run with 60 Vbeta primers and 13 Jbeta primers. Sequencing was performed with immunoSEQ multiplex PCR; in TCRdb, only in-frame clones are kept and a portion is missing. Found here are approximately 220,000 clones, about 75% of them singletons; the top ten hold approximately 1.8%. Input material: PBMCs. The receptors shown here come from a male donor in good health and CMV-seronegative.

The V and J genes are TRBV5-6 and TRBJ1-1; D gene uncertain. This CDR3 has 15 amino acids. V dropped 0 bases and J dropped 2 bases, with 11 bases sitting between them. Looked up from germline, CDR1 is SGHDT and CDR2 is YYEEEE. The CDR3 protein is CASSLGQKVNTEAFF. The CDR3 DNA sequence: TGTGCCAGCAGCTTGGGTCAGAAAGTTAACACTGAAGCTTTCTTT.

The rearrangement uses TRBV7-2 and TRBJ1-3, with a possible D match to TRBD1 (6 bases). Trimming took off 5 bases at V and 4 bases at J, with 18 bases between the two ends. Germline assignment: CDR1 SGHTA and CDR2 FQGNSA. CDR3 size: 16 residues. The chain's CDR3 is CASSLSGGAPGNTIYF. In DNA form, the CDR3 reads TGTGCCAGCAGCCTCAGTGGGGGGGCGCCAGGAAACACCATATATTTT.

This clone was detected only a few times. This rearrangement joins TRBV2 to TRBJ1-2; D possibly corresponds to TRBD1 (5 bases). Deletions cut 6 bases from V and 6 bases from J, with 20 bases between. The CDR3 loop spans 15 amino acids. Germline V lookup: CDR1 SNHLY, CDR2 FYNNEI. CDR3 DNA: TGTGCCAGCAGACCTGGACAAGGGGAATCGAATGGCTACACCTTC. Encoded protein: CASRPGQGESNGYTF.

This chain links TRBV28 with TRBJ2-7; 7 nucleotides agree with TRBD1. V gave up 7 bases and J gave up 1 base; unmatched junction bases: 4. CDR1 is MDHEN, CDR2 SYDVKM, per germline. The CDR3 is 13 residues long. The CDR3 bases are TGTGCCAGCAAAAAGGGACAGTCCTACGAGCAGTACTTC. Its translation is CASKKGQSYEQYF.

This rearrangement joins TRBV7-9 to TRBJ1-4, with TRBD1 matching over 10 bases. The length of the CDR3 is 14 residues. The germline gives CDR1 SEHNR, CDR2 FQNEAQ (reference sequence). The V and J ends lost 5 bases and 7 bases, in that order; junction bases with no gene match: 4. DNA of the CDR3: TGTGCCAGCAGCGTGGACAGGGGGATTGAAAAACTGTTTTTT. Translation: CASSVDRGIEKLFF.

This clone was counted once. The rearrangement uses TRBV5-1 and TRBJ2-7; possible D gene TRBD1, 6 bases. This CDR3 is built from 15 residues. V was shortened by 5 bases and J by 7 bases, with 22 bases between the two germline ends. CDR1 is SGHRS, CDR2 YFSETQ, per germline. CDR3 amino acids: CASSPRQDGSGEQYF. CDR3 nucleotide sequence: TGCGCCAGCAGTCCCCGACAGGATGGCTCCGGGGAGCAGTACTTC. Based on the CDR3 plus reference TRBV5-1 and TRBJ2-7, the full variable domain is KAGVTQTPRYLIKTRGQQVTLSCSPISGHRSVSWYQQTPGQGLQFLFEYFSETQRNKGNFPGRFSGRQFSNSRSEMNVSTLELGDSALYLCASSPRQDGSGEQYFGPGTRLTVT.

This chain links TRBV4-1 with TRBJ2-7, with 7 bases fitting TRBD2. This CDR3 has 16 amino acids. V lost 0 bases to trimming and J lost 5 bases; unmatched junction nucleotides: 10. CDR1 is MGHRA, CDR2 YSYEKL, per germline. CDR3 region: CASSQDSGGRWNEQYF. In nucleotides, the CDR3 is TGCGCCAGCAGCCAAGATTCCGGGGGGAGATGGAACGAGCAGTACTTC.